The next 15 T cell receptor beta chains were all read from a single sample in a study of regulatory T cells in long-lasting Graves disease. Described time point: persistent/refractory GD, antithyroid drugs over 5 years with positive TRAb. PBMC-derived RNA was used for the TCR library. Construction of TCR beta libraries relied on iRepertoire HTBI primers and on Arm-PCR targeting CDR3 regions. From the multiplex PCR reads, TCRdb called clonotypes with MiXCR, one entry per CDR3 protein. This table holds approximately 690,000 distinct CDR3 sequences, roughly 30% found once. This specimen was peripheral blood mononuclear cells (PBMCs), taken when the disease was refractory, from a patient treated with antithyroid drugs. The receptors stem from a female donor with Graves disease.

The V and J genes are TRBV20-1 and TRBJ2-2; D may be TRBD1 (5 bases). There are 15 residues in the CDR3. V was trimmed by 0 bases and J by 0 bases, leaving 8 bases between them. Per germline, CDR1 DFQATT and CDR2 SNEGSKA (reference sequence). The CDR3: CSARDQGSNTGELFF. The DNA of the CDR3 is TGCAGTGCTAGAGATCAGGGATCGAACACCGGGGAGCTGTTTTTT.

This clonotype was picked up a small number of times. The J gene is TRBJ2-7, the V gene TRBV7-2; the D call may be TRBD1 or TRBD2 (6 bases each). V was cut by 1 base and J by 0 bases, with 13 bases left in between. Germline loops: CDR1 SGHTA, CDR2 FQGNSA. The CDR3 sequence is 16 residues long. The CDR3 nucleotides are TGTGCCAGCAGCTTAGTCGGGGGCACGAACTCCTACGAGCAGTACTTC. This codes for CASSLVGGTNSYEQYF.

The chain's CDR3 is CSVLRGGTEAFF. The CDR3 region has the DNA TGCAGCGTTTTAAGAGGGGGTACTGAAGCTTTCTTT. J is TRBJ1-1 and V is TRBV29-1, with a possible D match to TRBD1 (6 bases). CDR1 is SQVTM and CDR2 is ANQGSEA in the germline V gene. The CDR3 contains 12 residues. The V gene lost 5 bases and the J gene lost 5 bases, with 12 bases spanning the gap. Combining the CDR3 with reference TRBV29-1 and TRBJ1-1 gives the whole variable domain SAVISQKPSRDICQRGTSLTIQCQVDSQVTMMFWYRQQPGQSLTLIATANQGSEATYESGFVIDKFPISRPNLTFSTLTVSNMSPEDSSIYLCSVLRGGTEAFFGQGTRLTVV.

This clonotype was recorded at least ten times. The chain uses TRBV27 and TRBJ1-5; D uncertain. The V and J ends lost 2 bases and 3 bases respectively, with 11 bases between them. Germline V gives CDR1 MNHEY, CDR2 SMNVEV (reference sequence). This CDR3 spans 15 amino acids. The CDR3 DNA reads as TGTGCCAGCAGTTTAGGCCTCACCCCCAATCAGCCCCAGCATTTT. As protein: CASSLGLTPNQPQHF.

This chain joins TRBV27 and TRBJ1-1, with a possible D match to TRBD1 (6 bases). CDR3 length: 16 amino acids. V shed 3 bases and J shed 5 bases, with 19 bases lying between them. Germline assignment: CDR1 MNHEY and CDR2 SMNVEV (reference sequence). As DNA, the CDR3 is TGTGCCAGCAGTTTGGGGAACAGGGTCCGTTATACTGAAGCTTTCTTT. This sequence encodes CASSLGNRVRYTEAFF.

The V call is TRBV6-1, the J call TRBJ2-7, with D perhaps given as TRBD1 or TRBD2 (5 bases each). This CDR3 is 15 amino acids long. Trimming stripped 8 bases from V and 5 bases from J, with 22 bases between. Germline CDR1 MNHNS, CDR2 SASEGT. This CDR3 reads CASVLTNRGGNEQYF. CDR3 in DNA: TGTGCCAGCGTTCTCACCAACCGGGGCGGAAACGAGCAGTACTTC.

The chain recombines TRBV6-1 with TRBJ1-2; a weak D match, TRBD1 (6 bases). This CDR3 spans 13 amino acids. CDR1 and CDR2 from the germline V gene are MNHNS and SASEGT. The ends were cut back, 8 bases at V and 9 bases at J, with 19 bases in the middle. The CDR3 protein is CASRYFLGASYTF. The CDR3 nucleotides are TGTGCCAGCCGGTACTTTTTGGGGGCTAGCTACACCTTC.

This chain uses TRBV7-9 with TRBJ1-1, with D perhaps matching TRBD1 (5 bases). V lost 2 bases and J 5 bases, leaving 15 bases between the germline ends. This CDR3 has 15 residues. The germline gives CDR1 SEHNR, CDR2 FQNEAQ (reference sequence). The CDR3 sequence is CASSLLKQAGTEAFF. CDR3 nucleotides: TGTGCCAGCAGCTTACTTAAACAGGCGGGGACTGAAGCTTTCTTT.

The CDR3 sequence: CASSFTSGVGAFF. CDR3 bases: TGTGCCAGCAGTTTCACCTCGGGGGTGGGAGCTTTCTTT. This rearrangement joins TRBV6-9 to TRBJ1-1; possibly TRBD1 for D (5 bases). CDR1 and CDR2 from the germline V gene are MNHGY and SVAAGI. V was trimmed by 4 bases and J by 10 bases, leaving 16 bases between them. The CDR3 spans 13 residues.

This clonotype came up once. V usage is TRBV6-1 and J usage is TRBJ1-1, with 7 bases fitting TRBD1. V dropped 6 bases and J dropped 4; count of bases not matched to a gene: 8. This CDR3 contains 14 residues. Germline-derived CDR1 and CDR2 are MNHNS and SASEGT. CDR3 in amino acids: CASRATGWSTEAFF. In DNA, the CDR3 is TGTGCCAGCAGAGCGACAGGGTGGTCCACTGAAGCTTTCTTT.

The table lists this clonotype with many counts. The chain joins TRBV11-2 to TRBJ2-5; D is perhaps TRBD1 (6 bases). CDR1 and CDR2 from the germline V gene are SGHAT and FQNNGV. Trimming stripped 5 bases from V and 5 bases from J, with 15 bases between. CDR3 size: 14 residues. The CDR3 nucleotides read TGTGCCAGCAGCCCGCGGACAGTATATGAGACCCAGTACTTC. It specifies CASSPRTVYETQYF.

This chain joins TRBV18 and TRBJ2-4, with D perhaps matching TRBD1 (6 bases). Per germline, CDR1 KGHSH and CDR2 LQKENI. The CDR3 totals 14 residues. Deletions cut 0 bases from V and 5 bases from J, with 8 bases between. The CDR3 region has the DNA TGTGCCAGCTCACCACCGAGGACAGAAAACATTCAGTACTTC. It is translated as CASSPPRTENIQYF. Filled out from reference TRBV18 and TRBJ2-4, the complete variable domain reads NAGVMQNPRHLVRRRGQEARLRCSPMKGHSHVYWYRQLPEEGLKFMVYLQKENIIDESGMPKERFSAEFPKEGPSILRIQQVVRGDSAAYFCASSPPRTENIQYFGAGTRLSVL.

This clonotype was seen at least ten times. This chain connects TRBV12-5 to TRBJ1-1, with D uncertain. The ends were cut back, 3 bases at V and 4 bases at J, with 9 bases in the middle. Germline CDR1 reads LGHNT; CDR2 reads FRNRAP. The CDR3 is 13 amino acids. The CDR3, as DNA: TGTGCTAGTGGTTTAGGGCAGATCACTGAAGCTTTCTTT. Residues: CASGLGQITEAFF.

The chain couples TRBV29-1 to TRBJ2-3; D not certain. CDR1 is SQVTM and CDR2 is ANQGSEA in the germline V gene. Trimming cost V 7 bases and J 6 bases, with 23 bases left between them. This CDR3 is built from 15 residues. CDR3 nucleotides: TGCAGCGCCTCCCGGGCGGTCTCTTCGCACGATACGCAGTATTTT. Its protein product is CSASRAVSSHDTQYF.

The V and J genes are TRBV7-9 and TRBJ1-4; 7 bases are a match to TRBD1. Germline V CDR1 and CDR2: SEHNR, FQNEAQ (reference sequence). The length of the CDR3 is 15 residues. V trimming: 2 bases; J trimming: 5 bases; junction bases outside the gene matches: 5. The CDR3 coding sequence is TGTGCCAGCAGCTTAAGGGGGCAGCCCAATGAAAAACTGTTTTTT. Amino acids: CASSLRGQPNEKLFF.